This passage covers 2 T cell receptor beta chains from one sample sequenced in a study of T-cell reconstitution after alpha-beta-depleted transplantation in children. Unique molecular identifiers were built into the TCRbeta library. In TCRdb, the PCR reads were re-called with MiXCR into one record per CDR3 protein. Of about 580,000 distinct CDR3 sequences in the sample, under 25% were seen once. The sample in question was PBMCs, mostly from graft donor cells, obtained 360 days after TCRalphabeta/CD19-depleted stem cell transplant. The receptors were sampled from a boy less than two years old who had a stem cell transplant for acute myeloid leukemia, so the T cells may come from the graft donor.

This clonotype was seen repeatedly, ten times or more. The chain is built from TRBV27 and TRBJ2-2; weak D call: TRBD1 (6 bases). Trimming cost V 5 bases and J 1 base, with 14 bases left between them. This CDR3 has 16 amino acids. Germline CDR1 and CDR2: MNHEY and SMNVEV (reference sequence). CDR3 residues: CASSPGQPKNTGELFF. The CDR3 DNA reads TGTGCCAGCAGTCCTGGACAGCCCAAGAACACCGGGGAGCTGTTTTTT.

This clonotype has ten or more counts. The rearrangement uses TRBV3-1 and TRBJ2-7; D unresolved. CDR1 is LGHDT, CDR2 YNNKEL, per germline (reference sequence). The CDR3 runs to 11 residues. Trimming took 1 base from V and 6 from J, leaving 4 bases between them. DNA for the CDR3: TGTGCCAGCAGCCAAGTAGGCGAGCAGTACTTC. The encoded protein is CASSQVGEQYF.